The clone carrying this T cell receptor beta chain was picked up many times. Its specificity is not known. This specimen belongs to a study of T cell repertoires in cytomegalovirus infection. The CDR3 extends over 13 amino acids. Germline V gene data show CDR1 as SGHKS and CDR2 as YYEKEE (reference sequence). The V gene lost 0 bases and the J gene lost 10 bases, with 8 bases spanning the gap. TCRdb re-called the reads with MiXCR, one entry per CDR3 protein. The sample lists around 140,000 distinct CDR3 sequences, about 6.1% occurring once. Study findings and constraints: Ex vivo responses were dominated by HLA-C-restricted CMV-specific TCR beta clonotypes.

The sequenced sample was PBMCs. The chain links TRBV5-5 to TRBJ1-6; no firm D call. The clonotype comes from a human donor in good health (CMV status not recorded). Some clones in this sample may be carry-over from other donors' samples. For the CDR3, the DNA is TGTGCCAGCAGCTTGGACCGGCGGTCACCCCTCCACTTT. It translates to CASSLDRRSPLHF.